The 6 T cell receptor beta chains below were found in one sample sequenced in a study of CD8 T cells in Susac syndrome (dated by TCRdb to about 2019). Libraries were prepared through the immunoSEQ multiplex PCR assay. RNA was extracted with the RNeasy kit and about 0.5 to 1 ug was reverse transcribed using random hexamers. TCRdb itself trimmed the public reads at Q25 with fastp, ran MiXCR and retained productive beta chains. Each entry is one CDR3 protein sequence, shown with its most common DNA and genes. The sample data list 95,000 to 150,000 distinct CDR3 sequences, and just over 95% of these were observed just once. The ten top clones hold more than 0.12% of the sample. The material sequenced was CD4+ T cells from PBMCs. The receptors were sampled from a human donor with Susac syndrome.

This chain joins TRBV29-1 and TRBJ1-3; D gene ambiguous. CDR1 is SQVTM and CDR2 is ANQGSEA in the germline V gene. The CDR3 extends over 15 amino acids. With 2 bases removed from V and 4 bases from J, the gap between germline ends came to 15 bases. The CDR3 DNA reads as TGCAGCGTTGAAAGCCGACTAGCTGACGGAAACACCATATATTTT. Its protein product is CSVESRLADGNTIYF.

The chain uses TRBV9 and TRBJ2-5, with TRBD1 as a possible D gene (6 bases). The CDR3 totals 13 residues. V was trimmed by 0 bases and J by 4 bases, leaving 7 bases between them. CDR1 is SGDLS, CDR2 YYNGEE, per germline. The CDR3 loop is CASSVGGRETQYF. The CDR3 DNA reads as TGTGCCAGCAGCGTAGGGGGGCGAGAGACCCAGTACTTC.

V and J are TRBV18 and TRBJ2-1; D gene uncertain. This CDR3 comprises 15 residues. V gave up 4 bases and J gave up 4 bases, with 14 bases separating them. Per germline, CDR1 KGHSH and CDR2 LQKENI. CDR3 residues: CASSLMEMGYNEQFF. The CDR3 bases are TGTGCCAGCTCACTGATGGAGATGGGGTACAATGAGCAGTTCTTC.

As DNA, the CDR3 is TGTGCCAGCAGTTTCCCTCTTCGGCGACTAGCGGGACTTAACACCGGGGAGCTGTTTTTT. Its protein product is CASSFPLRRLAGLNTGELFF. The chain is built from TRBV12-3 or TRBV12-4 and TRBJ2-2; 11 bases align to TRBD2. The CDR3 has 20 amino acids. Trimming removed 3 bases from V and 2 bases from J; junction bases left unmatched: 14.

The J gene is TRBJ1-1, the V gene TRBV3-1, with D possibly TRBD1 on 5 matching bases. V was cut by 0 bases and J by 0 bases, with 11 bases left in between. The CDR3 runs to 16 residues. Per the germline V gene, CDR1 is LGHDT and CDR2 is YNNKEL (reference sequence). The CDR3, as DNA: TGTGCCAGCAGCCAAGAGGGGGATTTTATGAACACTGAAGCTTTCTTT. The encoded protein is CASSQEGDFMNTEAFF.

The genes are TRBV9 and TRBJ2-2, with a possible D match to TRBD1 (6 bases). V gave up 5 bases and J gave up 4 bases, with 15 bases separating them. The germline V gene has CDR1 SGDLS and CDR2 YYNGEE. The CDR3 contains 15 residues. The CDR3 is CASRPPGVVTGELFF. As DNA, the CDR3 is TGTGCCAGCAGACCCCCAGGGGTTGTCACCGGGGAGCTGTTTTTT.